This TCR beta chain was captured in a study of OX40 agonist ivuxolimab in advanced cancers. Germline CDR1 and CDR2: SGDLS and YYNGEE. The CDR3 runs 17 residues. The germline V and J ends were trimmed by 1 base and 0 bases, with 13 bases remaining between them. The assay was immunoSEQ multiplex PCR, and TCRdb's table has in-frame clones only and misses some. In the table there are tens of thousands of clones, approximately 88% of which are singletons. The chain carries TRBV9 and TRBJ2-2; no definite D call. This clonotype was sampled from an adult with an advanced solid tumor such as melanoma, head and neck, liver or kidney cancer. This sample comprised CD4+ or CD8+ T cells sorted from blood, obtained in a trial of the OX40 agonist ivuxolimab. CDR3 nucleotide sequence: TGTGCCAGCAGCGTATCCACGAAATTCCCGAACACCGGGGAGCTGTTTTTT. It codes for CASSVSTKFPNTGELFF. Together with reference TRBV9 and TRBJ2-2, the CDR3 gives the full variable domain: DSGVTQTPKHLITATGQRVTLRCSPRSGDLSVYWYQQSLDQGLQFLIQYYNGEERAKGNILERFSAQQFPDLHSELNLSSLELGDSALYFCASSVSTKFPNTGELFFGEGSRLTVL.